This TCR beta chain was captured by sequencing in a study of T cell responses to AZD1222 COVID-19 vaccine. The wider study: Second-dose timings of about 4 or about 12 weeks were pooled.

General study points: Regions 160-218 and 743-854 held dominance among vaccine-associated CD4 TCRs, which spanned spike. Seropositive status at baseline applied to only a handful of AZD1222 recipients.

Sequencing used immunoSEQ multiplex PCR; TCRdb keeps in-frame clones, though not all of them. Counted here are around 130,000 clones, 92% occurring once; the ten biggest clones make up around 1.8%. Notes on this clone: Antigen unknown.

The V gene's germline CDR1 is SGHDN and CDR2 FVKESK. V dropped 4 bases and J dropped 8 bases, with 17 bases sitting between them. The CDR3 is made up of 14 amino acids. The clonotype was recovered from an adult in good health. The chain combines TRBV14 with TRBJ1-2; D not certain. This sample comprised peripheral blood, obtained on day 0 of AZD1222 vaccination. CDR3 sequence reads: CASSPNWGAEGYTF. The CDR3, as DNA: TGTGCCAGCAGCCCTAATTGGGGAGCGGAGGGCTACACCTTC.